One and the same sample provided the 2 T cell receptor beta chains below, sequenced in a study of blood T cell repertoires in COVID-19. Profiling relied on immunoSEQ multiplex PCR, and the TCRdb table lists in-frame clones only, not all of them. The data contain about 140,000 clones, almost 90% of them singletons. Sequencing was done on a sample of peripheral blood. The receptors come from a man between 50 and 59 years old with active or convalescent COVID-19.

CDR3: CASSLVSRTLAGGPTDTQYF. CDR3 coding DNA: TGCGCCAGCAGCTTGGTATCGCGGACTCTAGCGGGAGGGCCCACAGATACGCAGTATTTT. This chain joins TRBV5-1 and TRBJ2-3, with 12 bases lining up with TRBD2. The germline V gene has CDR1 SGHRS and CDR2 YFSETQ. This CDR3 is 20 amino acids long. After removal of 0 bases from V and 2 bases from J, the junction contained 13 bases not matched to a gene.

DNA for the CDR3: TGTGCCAGCAGTACAGGGGGCTTTTCACCCCTCCACTTT. It encodes CASSTGGFSPLHF. The chain employs TRBV12-3 or TRBV12-4 and TRBJ1-6; TRBD1 agrees at 9 bases. The CDR3 length is 13 residues. The V and J ends lost 5 bases and 9 bases, in that order; junction bases with no gene match: 2.